A selection of T cell receptor beta chains follows, all from one sample in a study of blood T cell repertoires in COVID-19. The assay was immunoSEQ multiplex PCR, and TCRdb's table has in-frame clones only and misses some. The repertoire holds about 260,000 clones, with about 80% as singletons. The sequenced sample consisted of peripheral blood. These receptors were obtained from a woman of 80 years or more with acute or convalescent COVID-19. Each CDR3 is given with its conserved first and last residue. The order of the fields is D gene, V gene, clone size, J gene, CDR3 DNA, CDR3 protein. D genes are given only for firm matches. Clone size is shown for a subset of rows, as once, few, many or a class of expanded clone.

TRBD1	TRBV19	.	TRBJ2-7	TGTGCCAGTAGTGTTACCGGGACAGGAATTTACGAGCAGTACTTC	CASSVTGTGIYEQYF
TRBD1	TRBV19	.	TRBJ1-2	TGTGCCAGTAGGGAGACAGGGGAGGCGAGTGGCTACACCTTC	CASRETGEASGYTF
.	TRBV6-2/TRBV6-3	once	TRBJ1-4	TGTGCCAGCAGCCTCGGTGGGGGCGTCAGTGAAAAACTGTTTTTT	CASSLGGGVSEKLFF
TRBD2	TRBV6-6	.	TRBJ2-3	TGTGCCAGTGGCGGGGGGGCCGCAGATACGCAGTATTTT	CASGGGAADTQYF
TRBD1	TRBV6-2/TRBV6-3	once	TRBJ1-5	TGTGCCAGCAGTGACAGGGTCCGACAGCCCCAGCATTTT	CASSDRVRQPQHF
TRBD1	TRBV2	.	TRBJ2-7	TGTGCCAGCAGGACAGGGGCGGTGTCCTACGAGCAGTACTTC	CASRTGAVSYEQYF
.	TRBV4-3	once	TRBJ2-1	TGCGCCAGCTCAGCGGAGATCTCCTACAATGAGCAGTTCTTC	CASSAEISYNEQFF
TRBD1	TRBV5-1	.	TRBJ1-1	TGCGCCAGCAGCTTCCAACAGGGGGCTGAAGCTTTCTTT	CASSFQQGAEAFF
TRBD2	TRBV2	.	TRBJ2-1	TGTGCCAGCAGTGTAGGACTAGTATCGGACAATGAGCAGTTCTTC	CASSVGLVSDNEQFF
TRBD1	TRBV7-9	.	TRBJ1-2	TGTGCCAGCAGCGAAAGAGCTGGACAGGGTGGAGGCTACACCTTC	CASSERAGQGGGYTF
.	TRBV6-1	.	TRBJ2-5	TGTGCCAGCAGTGATATTCCAGGGAAAGAGACCCAGTACTTC	CASSDIPGKETQYF
.	TRBV5-4	.	TRBJ1-4	TGTGCCAGCAGCTTGGGCGGGGTTGCAACTAATGAAAAACTGTTTTTT	CASSLGGVATNEKLFF
.	TRBV9	.	TRBJ1-1	TGTGCCAGCAGCCCTGGGAGGGTTTTTGAAGCTTTCTTT	CASSPGRVFEAFF
TRBD1	TRBV29-1	.	TRBJ1-1	TGCAGCGTTGCAAGGGGGCGCTTGGAGAACACTGAAGCTTTCTTT	CSVARGRLENTEAFF
.	TRBV6-6	.	TRBJ1-4	TGTGCCAGCAGATCTACAGGAAAAACTAATGAAAAACTGTTTTTT	CASRSTGKTNEKLFF
TRBD1	TRBV7-2	.	TRBJ2-7	TGTGCCAGCAGCTCGCAACAGGGGGTTTCTTACGAGCAGTACTTC	CASSSQQGVSYEQYF
.	TRBV5-4	.	TRBJ2-7	TGTGCCAGCAGCTTGGACAGTCGTTCCTACGAGCAGTACTTC	CASSLDSRSYEQYF
TRBD2	TRBV20-1	.	TRBJ2-5	TGCAGTGCTAGTGCCGGGGGGGCGGTGGAGACCCAGTACTTC	CSASAGGAVETQYF
TRBD1	TRBV5-1	.	TRBJ1-2	TGCGCCAGCAGCACCCAGGGACAGAAGTCTCTCGGCTACACCTTC	CASSTQGQKSLGYTF
TRBD2	TRBV29-1	.	TRBJ2-1	TGCAGCGTGTTAATGAGGCTAGCGGTTTACAATGAGCAGTTCTTC	CSVLMRLAVYNEQFF
TRBD2	TRBV6-2/TRBV6-3	.	TRBJ2-7	TGTGCCAGCAGTTACTCGAGTGGGACTAGCGGGGGGATGTACGAGCAGTACTTC	CASSYSSGTSGGMYEQYF
.	TRBV15	.	TRBJ1-1	TGTGCCACCAGCAGGTCCATATCGCGACACCGAAAGGATGGGAACACTGAAGCTTTCTTT	CATSRSISRHRKDGNTEAFF
.	TRBV7-9	.	TRBJ2-3	TGTGCCAGCAGTTACAGGGAGCCTCCAGGGGATACGCAGTATTTT	CASSYREPPGDTQYF
TRBD1	TRBV19	once	TRBJ2-7	TGTGCCAGTAGTCGGGGACAGGCCTACGAGCAGTACTTC	CASSRGQAYEQYF
.	TRBV4-1	.	TRBJ1-5	TGCGCCAGCAGCCAAGTAGGGGCCCAAAAGGGGGCCCAGCATTTT	CASSQVGAQKGAQHF
.	TRBV4-1	once	TRBJ1-1	TGCGCCAGCAGCCACGAAGCGGGGGGCCTGAACACTGAAGCTTTCTTT	CASSHEAGGLNTEAFF
.	TRBV2	.	TRBJ1-3	TGTGCCAGCAGCCTCAACTCCGGAAACACCATATATTTT	CASSLNSGNTIYF
TRBD1	TRBV7-6	.	TRBJ2-2	TGTGCCAGCAGCTTAGAAACGGCAGGGGGATCCGGGGAGCTGTTTTTT	CASSLETAGGSGELFF
.	TRBV5-1	.	TRBJ1-1	TGCGCCAGCAGCTTACCAACAGGAGCCATGAACACTGAAGCTTTCTTT	CASSLPTGAMNTEAFF
TRBD1	TRBV6-2/TRBV6-3	.	TRBJ2-7	TGTGCCAGCAGTTACTCGACGGGACAGCCACACTACGAGCAGTACTTC	CASSYSTGQPHYEQYF
.	TRBV4-3	.	TRBJ1-1	TGCGCCAGCAGCCAAGGTTTGTTCTCTGAAGCTTTCTTT	CASSQGLFSEAFF
TRBD1	TRBV19	.	TRBJ2-3	TGTGCCAGTAGTCCGACAGGGACCACAGATACGCAGTATTTT	CASSPTGTTDTQYF
.	TRBV7-6	.	TRBJ1-2	TGTGCCAGCAGCCCCCAGCCAGGGGCCATCTATGGCTACACCTTC	CASSPQPGAIYGYTF
.	TRBV7-8	.	TRBJ2-3	TGTGCCAGCAGCTCCGGGGTCACAGATACGCAGTATTTT	CASSSGVTDTQYF
TRBD2	TRBV11-2	.	TRBJ2-5	TGTGCCAGCAGCAAGACTAGCGGGGGTCAAGAGACCCAGTACTTC	CASSKTSGGQETQYF
TRBD1	TRBV5-6	once	TRBJ1-4	TGTGCCAGCAGCTCCAGACAGGGGGCGAATGAAAAACTGTTTTTT	CASSSRQGANEKLFF
TRBD2	TRBV27	.	TRBJ2-1	TGTGCCAGCATTATACAAGCGGGAGGAGTCAATGAGCAGTTCTTC	CASIIQAGGVNEQFF
TRBD1	TRBV7-2	.	TRBJ1-1	TGTGCCAGCAGCTTCGATAAGGGGACAGGGAGAGAAGCTTTCTTT	CASSFDKGTGREAFF
.	TRBV15	.	TRBJ2-3	TGTGCCACCAGCATTATGCGGGGCGTCACAGATACGCAGTATTTT	CATSIMRGVTDTQYF
.	TRBV14	.	TRBJ2-3	TGTGCCAGCAGCCGGGAACTAGGAGGCACAGATACGCAGTATTTT	CASSRELGGTDTQYF
TRBD1	TRBV7-2	.	TRBJ2-1	TGTGCCAGCAGCCCCCAGACAGGGTTAGGCAATGAGCAGTTCTTC	CASSPQTGLGNEQFF
.	TRBV27	.	TRBJ2-1	TGTGCCAGCAGTTTGGGCAGAAACAATGAGCAGTTCTTC	CASSLGRNNEQFF
TRBD2	TRBV7-3	.	TRBJ2-3	TGTGCCAGCAGCTTTGGACTAGCGGGAGGAGCAGATACGCAGTATTTT	CASSFGLAGGADTQYF
TRBD2	TRBV6-2/TRBV6-3	.	TRBJ2-7	TGTGCCAGCAGCCAAACCGGGACTAGCAAGGACGAGCAGTACTTC	CASSQTGTSKDEQYF
.	TRBV5-1	.	TRBJ2-5	TGCGCCAGCAGCTTGGGACAAACCCAAGAGACCCAGTACTTC	CASSLGQTQETQYF
.	TRBV5-1	.	TRBJ1-1	TGCGCCAGCAGCTTGGCCGGAGGGGATGGTACTGAAGCTTTCTTT	CASSLAGGDGTEAFF
.	TRBV10-3	.	TRBJ2-7	TGTGCCATCAGTGGAAGAGTGGAGCAGTACTTC	CAISGRVEQYF